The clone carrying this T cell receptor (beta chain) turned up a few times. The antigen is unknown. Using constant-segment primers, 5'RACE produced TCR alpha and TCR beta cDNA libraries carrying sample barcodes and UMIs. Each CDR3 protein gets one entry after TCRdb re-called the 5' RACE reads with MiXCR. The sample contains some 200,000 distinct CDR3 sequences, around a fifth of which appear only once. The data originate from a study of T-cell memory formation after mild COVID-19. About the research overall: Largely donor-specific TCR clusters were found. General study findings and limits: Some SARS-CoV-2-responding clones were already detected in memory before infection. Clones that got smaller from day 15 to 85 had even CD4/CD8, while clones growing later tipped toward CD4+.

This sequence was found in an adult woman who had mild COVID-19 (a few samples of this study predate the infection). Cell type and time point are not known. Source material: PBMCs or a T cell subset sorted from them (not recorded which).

The CDR3 sequence is CASSWWDRKETQYF. The CDR3 nucleotides are TGTGCCAGCAGCTGGTGGGACAGGAAAGAGACCCAGTACTTC. The genes are TRBV7-9 and TRBJ2-5; TRBD1 agrees at 8 bases. The CDR3 runs 14 residues. V trimming: 4 bases; J trimming: 3 bases; junction bases outside the gene matches: 4. Per germline, CDR1 SEHNR and CDR2 FQNEAQ (reference sequence).